These 18 T cell receptor beta chains originate from one sample sequenced in a study of blood T cell repertoires in COVID-19. The method was immunoSEQ multiplex PCR; TCRdb's version includes in-frame clones alone and lacks a portion of them. The top ten hold around a third of the sample, which has 100,000 to 110,000 clones, about 80% seen once. Sequences were obtained from peripheral blood. These receptors all stem from a man aged 70-80 years with active or convalescent COVID-19.

The chain joins TRBV28 to TRBJ1-6; TRBD1 agrees at 12 bases. CDR3 length: 15 residues. CDR1 is MDHEN, CDR2 SYDVKM, per germline. J lost 14 bases, V lost 3 bases, and 8 bases had no gene match. CDR3 loop: CASSLAGTGGESLHF. DNA for the CDR3: TGTGCCAGCAGTTTGGCCGGGACAGGGGGCGAATCCCTCCACTTT.

The chain couples TRBV29-1 to TRBJ2-7, with 10 bases matching TRBD2. CDR1 and CDR2 (germline): SQVTM, ANQGSEA. V lost 1 base to trimming and J lost 0 bases; unmatched junction nucleotides: 6. The CDR3 contains 16 residues. The CDR3 here is CSVEVWTSGTSYEQYF. The DNA for the CDR3 is TGCAGCGTTGAAGTTTGGACTAGCGGCACCTCCTACGAGCAGTACTTC.

This clone showed up just a few times. CDR3 sequence reads: CASSSAGGQGTQYF. The CDR3 bases are TGTGCCAGCAGCAGTGCGGGAGGTCAGGGGACCCAGTACTTC. The rearrangement links TRBV5-4 to TRBJ2-5; 8 nucleotides agree with TRBD2. After removal of 4 bases from V and 7 bases from J, the junction contained 9 bases not matched to a gene. Germline loops: CDR1 SGHNT, CDR2 YYREEE (reference sequence). This CDR3 is built from 14 residues.

The chain uses TRBV4-1 and TRBJ2-3; TRBD1 agrees at 7 bases. Germline CDR1 is MGHRA and CDR2 is YSYEKL. J lost 5 bases, V lost 4 bases, and 9 bases had no gene match. This CDR3 comprises 15 residues. The CDR3 sequence is CASSPSWTGRDTQYF. In nucleotides, the CDR3 is TGCGCCAGCAGCCCGAGCTGGACAGGACGAGATACGCAGTATTTT.

The chain links TRBV11-2 to TRBJ2-7; D uncertain. Germline V gives CDR1 SGHAT, CDR2 FQNNGV. V dropped 1 base and J dropped 4 bases, with 5 bases sitting between them. The CDR3 is 12 residues long. The CDR3 DNA follows: TGTGCCAGCAGCTTAGGCGATTACGAGCAGTACTTC. This translates into CASSLGDYEQYF.

The sample holds a few counts of this clone. V usage is TRBV11-3 and J usage is TRBJ2-1; D might be TRBD2 (6 bases). The germline V and J ends were trimmed by 5 bases and 7 bases, with 9 bases remaining between them. The CDR3 is 12 amino acids. CDR1 SGHNT and CDR2 YENEEA come from the germline V gene. CDR3 protein: CASSQDYNEQFF. CDR3 DNA sequence: TGTGCCAGCAGCCAGGACTATAATGAGCAGTTCTTC.

As to this clone: An end of the junction differs from the germline gene, which may be a read error. The chain has TRBV6-5 and TRBJ2-3; weak D call: TRBD2 (5 bases). From germline, CDR1 is MNHEY and CDR2 SVGAGI. The CDR3 spans 11 residues. The CDR3, as DNA: TGTGCCAGCAGCTCCGGGGATAGGCAGTATTTT. Its translation: CASSSGDRQYF.

V gene TRBV10-3 combines with J gene TRBJ1-2; 9 bases are a match to TRBD1. Germline lookup yields CDR1 ENHRY and CDR2 SYGVKD. With V trimmed by 2 bases and J by 4 bases, 11 bases remained unmatched. The CDR3 covers 17 residues. CDR3 DNA sequence: TGTGCCATCAGTGAGGAACAGGGGGCCGTAAGGGCCTATGGCTACACCTTC. The encoded protein is CAISEEQGAVRAYGYTF.

In this sample, this clone turned up once. The V gene is TRBV2, the J gene TRBJ1-6; TRBD1 matches at 7 bases. V trimming: 5 bases; J trimming: 10 bases; junction bases outside the gene matches: 11. Germline assignment: CDR1 SNHLY and CDR2 FYNNEI. The CDR3 totals 15 residues. The CDR3 protein is CASSRIRDRLSPLHF. CDR3 nucleotides: TGTGCCAGCAGTCGAATCCGGGACAGACTCTCACCCCTCCACTTT.

V usage is TRBV2 and J usage is TRBJ1-5; D uncertain. V lost 7 bases to trimming and J lost 2 bases, with 9 bases between them. Germline V gives CDR1 SNHLY, CDR2 FYNNEI. The CDR3 is 13 residues long. DNA of the CDR3: TGTGCCAGCAATGGGGAGGGCAATCAGCCCCAGCATTTT. It yields the protein CASNGEGNQPQHF.

A single count supports this clone. The V gene is TRBV24-1, the J gene TRBJ2-3, with 8 bases lining up with TRBD2. V shed 2 bases, J shed 3 bases, and the junction held 6 bases outside the gene matches. CDR1 and CDR2 from the germline V gene are KGHDR and SFDVKD. The CDR3 length is 16 residues. This chain's CDR3 is CATSDSPTSETDTQYF. Written as DNA, the CDR3 is TGTGCCACCAGTGATTCTCCGACTAGCGAAACAGATACGCAGTATTTT.

The gene calls are TRBV27 and TRBJ2-1; perhaps TRBD1 as D (5 bases). Germline V gene data show CDR1 as MNHEY and CDR2 as SMNVEV (reference sequence). The CDR3 contains 15 residues. V was shortened by 1 base and J by 3 bases, with 10 bases between the two germline ends. The CDR3 DNA reads TGTGCCAGCAGTTTATATGCAGGGATCTACAATGAGCAGTTCTTC. Translated, it gives CASSLYAGIYNEQFF.

The CDR3 DNA is TGCGCCAGCACCCGACAGGGGAACTATGGCTACACCTTC. Amino acids: CASTRQGNYGYTF. The J gene is TRBJ1-2, the V gene TRBV10-1; 8 nucleotides align to TRBD1. J was trimmed by 2 bases and V by 7 bases; bases with no gene match: 3. This CDR3 has 13 amino acids. Germline CDR1 WNHNN, CDR2 SYGVQD (reference sequence).

The CDR3 spells CASSLDGGHNTGELFF. The CDR3 DNA sequence: TGTGCCAGCAGCTTGGATGGGGGACACAACACCGGGGAGCTGTTTTTT. This rearrangement joins TRBV5-4 to TRBJ2-2; the D gene is possibly TRBD1 (6 bases). Between the trimmed V and J ends, which lost 0 bases and 2 bases, there was a span of 11 bases. The V gene's germline CDR1 is SGHNT and CDR2 YYREEE (reference sequence). The CDR3 spans 16 residues.

The V call is TRBV5-5, the J call TRBJ1-1, with D maybe TRBD1 (5 bases). V was cut by 1 base and J by 1 base, with 11 bases left in between. CDR1 and CDR2 (germline): SGHKS, YYEKEE (reference sequence). The CDR3 spans 15 residues. CDR3 sequence: CASSLTGPRNTEAFF. CDR3 bases: TGTGCCAGCAGCTTGACAGGCCCGCGGAACACTGAAGCTTTCTTT. Full variable domain (rest looked up from reference TRBV5-5 and TRBJ1-1): DAGVTQSPTHLIKTRGQQVTLRCSPISGHKSVSWYQQVLGQGPQFIFQYYEKEERGRGNFPDRFSARQFPNYSSELNVNALLLGDSALYLCASSLTGPRNTEAFFGQGTRLTVV.

The CDR3 sequence: CASSPLTDRFPYEQYF. The DNA for the CDR3 is TGTGCCAGCAGCCCGCTTACCGACAGATTCCCCTACGAGCAGTACTTC. This chain connects TRBV7-3 to TRBJ2-7, with D possibly being TRBD1 (5 bases). This CDR3 is 16 amino acids long. CDR1 SGHTA and CDR2 FQGTGA come from the germline V gene. V was shortened by 5 bases and J by 2 bases, with 19 bases between the two germline ends.

This chain connects TRBV30 to TRBJ2-3; D is possibly TRBD1 (6 bases). The V end was cut by 3 bases, the J end by 10 bases, with 23 bases between. The germline V gene has CDR1 GTSNPN and CDR2 SVGIG (reference sequence). The CDR3 has 15 amino acids. The CDR3 coding sequence is TGTGCCTGGAGGTTCGGGACAAGGGGGTTAGGACCGCAGTATTTT. Protein: CAWRFGTRGLGPQYF.

The rearrangement joins TRBV5-5 to TRBJ2-7; 7 bases agree with TRBD2. Germline V gene lookup returns CDR1 SGHKS and CDR2 YYEKEE (reference sequence). With 2 bases clipped from V and 6 bases from J, the junction kept 8 bases outside the gene matches. The CDR3 is made up of 14 amino acids. CDR3 DNA sequence: TGTGCCAGCAGCTTTCTTTACGGCGGGAGCGAGCAGTACTTC. Translated: CASSFLYGGSEQYF. The full variable domain, completed using reference TRBV5-5 and TRBJ2-7, is DAGVTQSPTHLIKTRGQQVTLRCSPISGHKSVSWYQQVLGQGPQFIFQYYEKEERGRGNFPDRFSARQFPNYSSELNVNALLLGDSALYLCASSFLYGGSEQYFGPGTRLTVT.